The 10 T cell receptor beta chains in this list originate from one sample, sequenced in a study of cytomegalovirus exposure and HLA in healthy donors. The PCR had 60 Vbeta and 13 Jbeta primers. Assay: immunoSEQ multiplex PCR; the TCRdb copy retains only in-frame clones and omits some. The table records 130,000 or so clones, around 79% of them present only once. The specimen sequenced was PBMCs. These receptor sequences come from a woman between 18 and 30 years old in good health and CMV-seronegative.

The CDR3 nucleotides read TGTGCCAGCAGTGAAGTTAGGGACAGTCTCTATGGCTACACCTTC. This sequence encodes CASSEVRDSLYGYTF. The V and J genes are TRBV2 and TRBJ1-2; 7 positions match TRBD1. Looked up from germline, CDR1 is SNHLY and CDR2 is FYNNEI. This CDR3 is built from 15 residues. Unmatched junction bases numbered 6, after V lost 1 base and J lost 4 bases.

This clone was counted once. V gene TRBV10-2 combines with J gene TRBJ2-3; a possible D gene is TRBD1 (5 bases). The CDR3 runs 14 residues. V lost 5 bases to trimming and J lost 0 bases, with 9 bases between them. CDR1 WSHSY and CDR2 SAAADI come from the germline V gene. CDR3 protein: CASSRQTSTDTQYF. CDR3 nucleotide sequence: TGCGCCAGCAGTAGACAGACTAGCACAGATACGCAGTATTTT.

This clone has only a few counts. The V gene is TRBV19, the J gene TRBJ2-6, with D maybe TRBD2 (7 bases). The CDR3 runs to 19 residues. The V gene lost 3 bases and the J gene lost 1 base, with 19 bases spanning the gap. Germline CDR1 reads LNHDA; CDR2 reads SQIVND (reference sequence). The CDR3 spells CASSIPGGGSSSGANVLTF. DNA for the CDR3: TGTGCCAGTAGTATCCCCGGGGGCGGGAGTTCGTCTGGGGCCAACGTCCTGACTTTC.

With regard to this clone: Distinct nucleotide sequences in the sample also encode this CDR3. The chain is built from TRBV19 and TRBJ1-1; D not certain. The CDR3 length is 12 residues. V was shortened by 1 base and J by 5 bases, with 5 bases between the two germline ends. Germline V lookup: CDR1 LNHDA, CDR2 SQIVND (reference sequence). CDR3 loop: CASSIGQTEAFF. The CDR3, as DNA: TGTGCCAGTAGTATAGGGCAGACTGAAGCTTTCTTT.

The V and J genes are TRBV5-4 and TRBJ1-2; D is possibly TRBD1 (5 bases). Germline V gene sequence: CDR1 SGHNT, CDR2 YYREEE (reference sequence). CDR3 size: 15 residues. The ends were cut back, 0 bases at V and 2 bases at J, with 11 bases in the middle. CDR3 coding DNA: TGTGCCAGCAGCTTGGCGGGGGGAGAAAACTATGGCTACACCTTC. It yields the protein CASSLAGGENYGYTF.

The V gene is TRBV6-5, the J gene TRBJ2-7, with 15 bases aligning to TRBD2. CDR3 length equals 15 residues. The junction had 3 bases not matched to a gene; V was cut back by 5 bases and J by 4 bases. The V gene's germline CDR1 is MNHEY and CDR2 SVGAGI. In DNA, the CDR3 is TGTGCCAGCAGTAGGGGACTAGCGGGAGGATACGAGCAGTACTTC. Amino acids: CASSRGLAGGYEQYF.

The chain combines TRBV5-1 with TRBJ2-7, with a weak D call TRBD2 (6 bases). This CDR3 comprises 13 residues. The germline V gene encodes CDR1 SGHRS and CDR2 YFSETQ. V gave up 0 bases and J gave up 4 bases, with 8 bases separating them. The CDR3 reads CASSLGGVYEQYF. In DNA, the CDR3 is TGCGCCAGCAGCTTGGGGGGGGTTTACGAGCAGTACTTC.

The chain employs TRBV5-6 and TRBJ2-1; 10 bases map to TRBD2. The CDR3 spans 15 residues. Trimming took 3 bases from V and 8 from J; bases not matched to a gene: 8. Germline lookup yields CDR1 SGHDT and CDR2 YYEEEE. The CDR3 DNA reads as TGTGCCAGCAGCTCTTTAGCGGGGGGAGGTCATGAGCAGTTCTTC. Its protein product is CASSSLAGGGHEQFF.

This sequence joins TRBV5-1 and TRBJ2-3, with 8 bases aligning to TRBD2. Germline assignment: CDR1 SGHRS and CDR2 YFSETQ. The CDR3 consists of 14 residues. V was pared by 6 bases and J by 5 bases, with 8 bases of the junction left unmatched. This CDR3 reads CASIGGRGGDTQYF. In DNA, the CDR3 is TGCGCCAGCATCGGGGGACGGGGGGGAGATACGCAGTATTTT.

CDR3 DNA sequence: TGTGCCAGCAGTTACTCGAGTTATCCGAACACCGGGGAGCTGTTTTTT. This translates into CASSYSSYPNTGELFF. The rearrangement joins TRBV6-5 to TRBJ2-2; D uncertain. The CDR3 runs to 16 residues. Trimming removed 0 bases from V and 0 bases from J, with 8 bases in between. Germline CDR1 is MNHEY and CDR2 is SVGAGI.